Shown below are 14 T cell receptor beta chains from a single sample sequenced in a study of breast tumors, draining lymph nodes, adjacent tissues. TCRdb itself ran the multiplex PCR reads through MiXCR, one entry per CDR3 protein. The data show 90,000 to 120,000 distinct CDR3 sequences, 21% seen once. Axillary draining lymph nodes of breast cancer patients supplied the node samples. The material sequenced was axillary lymph node tissue. The receptors derive from a female donor with breast cancer. Some clones in this sample may be carry-over from other donors' samples.

There are many counts of this clonotype. The chain combines TRBV3-1 with TRBJ2-5, with 10 bases identical to TRBD2. The J segment lost 6 bases and the V segment lost 1 base, leaving 5 bases of the junction unmatched. This CDR3 spans 15 amino acids. Looked up from germline, CDR1 is LGHDT and CDR2 is YNNKEL (reference sequence). The DNA of the CDR3 is TGTGCCAGCAGCCAAGCTAGCGGGAGCGGACAGACCCAGTACTTC. The encoded protein is CASSQASGSGQTQYF.

V usage is TRBV7-9 and J usage is TRBJ2-7; the D gene could be TRBD1 or TRBD2 (5 bases each). With 5 bases removed from V and 2 bases from J, the gap between germline ends came to 13 bases. Germline loops: CDR1 SEHNR, CDR2 FQNEAQ (reference sequence). The CDR3 totals 14 residues. CDR3 region: CASSGTGHPYEQYF. In DNA, the CDR3 is TGTGCCAGCAGCGGGACCGGGCACCCCTACGAGCAGTACTTC.

This clonotype was observed many times. The V gene is TRBV3-1, the J gene TRBJ2-7; tentatively, D is TRBD2 (6 bases). Germline V gives CDR1 LGHDT, CDR2 YNNKEL (reference sequence). This CDR3 contains 15 residues. Trimming shortened V by 3 bases and J by 0 bases, and 12 bases separated the two germline ends. The DNA of the CDR3 is TGTGCCAGCAGCCAGGGACTTACCGTCTCCTACGAGCAGTACTTC. Amino acid sequence: CASSQGLTVSYEQYF.

This clonotype was counted at least ten times. This sequence joins TRBV19 and TRBJ2-3; the D gene is possibly TRBD2 (5 bases). This CDR3 is 16 amino acids long. With 6 bases removed from V and 3 bases from J, the gap between germline ends came to 19 bases. Germline V gene lookup returns CDR1 LNHDA and CDR2 SQIVND (reference sequence). The CDR3 here is CASRGRTVIGTDTQYF. The CDR3 DNA follows: TGTGCCAGTAGGGGCAGGACTGTGATAGGGACAGATACGCAGTATTTT.

This clonotype was seen many times. The chain recombines TRBV19 with TRBJ2-3, with TRBD2 matching 14 bases. Looked up from germline, CDR1 is LNHDA and CDR2 is SQIVND (reference sequence). The junction had 7 bases not matched to a gene; V was cut back by 4 bases and J by 4 bases. The CDR3 has 17 amino acids. In DNA, the CDR3 is TGTGCCAGTAGTACGGGACTAGCGGGAGTTTTGTCAGATACGCAGTATTTT. As protein: CASSTGLAGVLSDTQYF.

The sample holds many counts of this clonotype. This chain links TRBV5-1 with TRBJ1-5; D gene unclear. This CDR3 spans 16 amino acids. The V gene's germline CDR1 is SGHRS and CDR2 YFSETQ. The V and J ends lost 0 bases and 0 bases respectively, with 10 bases between them. CDR3 region: CASSLESGNSNQPQHF. The CDR3 coding sequence is TGCGCCAGCAGCTTGGAGTCGGGGAATAGCAATCAGCCCCAGCATTTT.

This clonotype was observed many times. The rearrangement uses TRBV18 and TRBJ1-2; possible D gene TRBD1, 6 bases. Trimming cost V 4 bases and J 8 bases, with 11 bases left between them. CDR1 KGHSH and CDR2 LQKENI come from the germline V gene. The CDR3 is made up of 12 amino acids. CDR3 region: CASSRRGGGYTF. The CDR3 DNA follows: TGTGCCAGCTCACGCAGGGGAGGCGGCTACACCTTC.

About this clonotype itself: A single base separates this from a much larger clone, so it may be a read error. Given the absence of the conserved phenylalanine or tryptophan at the CDR3 end, a read error is likely. V usage is TRBV11-2 and J usage is TRBJ2-1; D gene ambiguous. The germline V and J ends were trimmed by 4 bases and 12 bases, with 13 bases remaining between them. The germline CDR1 and CDR2 sequences are SGHAT and FQNNGV. The CDR3 is 12 amino acids. CDR3 nucleotides: TGTGCCAGCAGCTCCGAAGGAGTTACGCAGTTCCTC. Its translation is CASSSEGVTQFL.

There are many counts of this clonotype. The V and J genes are TRBV5-1 and TRBJ2-3; unclear D gene. This CDR3 region has 13 residues. Deletions cut 4 bases from V and 5 bases from J, with 11 bases between. Germline V lookup: CDR1 SGHRS, CDR2 YFSETQ. The CDR3 loop is CASSTLLRDTQYF. For the CDR3, the DNA is TGCGCCAGCAGCACACTTCTTCGAGATACGCAGTATTTT.

This clonotype was counted ten times or more. The J gene is TRBJ1-2, the V gene TRBV5-6, with D possibly matching TRBD1 (5 bases). The CDR3 totals 14 residues. The germline CDR1 and CDR2 sequences are SGHDT and YYEEEE. The V end lost 2 bases, the J end lost 8 bases, and 16 bases lay between the germline ends. In DNA form, the CDR3 reads TGTGCCAGCAGCTTAAGCGGTACAGGTTACGGCTACACCTTC. The encoded protein is CASSLSGTGYGYTF.

Remarks on this clonotype: This likely comes from a read error, as the CDR3 has no conserved phenylalanine or tryptophan at its end. The V and J genes are TRBV20-1 and TRBJ1-5; D might be TRBD1 (5 bases). Germline V gives CDR1 DFQATT, CDR2 SNEGSKA (reference sequence). CDR3 length equals 13 residues. CDR3 in amino acids: CSAGVGSNQPQHL. CDR3 sequence (DNA): TGCAGCGCGGGGGTGGGGAGCAATCAGCCCCAGCATCTT.

This clonotype has a count of ten or more. This chain links TRBV20-1 with TRBJ2-7, with 8 bases that match TRBD2. CDR3 length: 15 residues. From germline, CDR1 is DFQATT and CDR2 SNEGSKA (reference sequence). V dropped 3 bases and J dropped 5; count of bases not matched to a gene: 12. The CDR3 sequence is CSARPSAGGPHEQYF. CDR3 bases: TGCAGTGCTAGGCCGTCGGCGGGAGGCCCCCACGAGCAGTACTTC.

This clonotype was seen at least ten times. V gene TRBV6-6 combines with J gene TRBJ1-5; D uncertain. CDR1 is MNHNY, CDR2 SVGAGI, per germline (reference sequence). The CDR3 is 17 residues long. Trimming stripped 7 bases from V and 0 bases from J, with 19 bases between. CDR3 amino acids: CASTIKSQPYSNQPQHF. CDR3 sequence (DNA): TGTGCCAGCACTATTAAGAGTCAACCCTATAGCAATCAGCCCCAGCATTTT.

This clonotype was counted at least ten times. The chain carries TRBV6-5 and TRBJ1-4; no firm D call. Deletions cut 4 bases from V and 10 bases from J, with 10 bases between. Germline V lookup: CDR1 MNHEY, CDR2 SVGAGI. This CDR3 has 12 residues. The CDR3 sequence is CASSWRGGKLFF. In DNA, the CDR3 is TGTGCCAGCAGTTGGCGGGGAGGAAAACTGTTTTTT.